Below, 14 T cell receptor beta chains from the same sample are listed, as sequenced in a study of T cells expressing NK-cell markers. From the 5' RACE reads, TCRdb lists one entry per CDR3 protein and no DNA. In all, the sample yields almost 450,000 distinct CDR3 sequences. The specimen sequenced was blood T cells: a sorted CD56 or NKG2C T cell subset, CD4+ or CD8+ T cells, or bulk PBMC T cells (not recorded which). Every receptor here comes from a woman aged 18 to 75 in good health.

The chain uses TRBV29-1 and TRBJ2-5. Looked up from germline, CDR1 is SQVTM and CDR2 is ANQGSEA. The CDR3 has 12 residues. Here the CDR3 reads CSVLVSQETQYF.

The rearrangement uses TRBV29-1 and TRBJ2-1; the D call from TCRdb, TRBD1, cannot be confirmed without DNA. Per the germline V gene, CDR1 is SQVTM and CDR2 is ANQGSEA. The CDR3 length is 14 residues. The CDR3 reads CSVGSRGSYNEQFF.

The V and J genes are TRBV6-2 or TRBV6-3 and TRBJ2-7; no DNA is available, so the TRBD1 call from TCRdb remains unchecked. The germline CDR1 and CDR2 sequences are MNHEY and SVGEGT. This CDR3 spans 14 amino acids. The CDR3: CASKTGTGAYEQYF.

The chain recombines TRBV18 with TRBJ2-3; TCRdb proposes TRBD2, but this gene call is untestable without DNA. This CDR3 is 16 amino acids long. Germline V gene sequence: CDR1 KGHSH, CDR2 LQKENI. CDR3 loop: CASSISAAGSMDTQYF.

The chain couples TRBV7-2 to TRBJ2-3; there is no DNA to check the TCRdb D call of TRBD1. This CDR3 spans 15 amino acids. Germline V CDR1 and CDR2: SGHTA, FQGNSA. CDR3 amino acids: CASSLGGGWADTQYF. Variable domain in full (rest from reference TRBV7-2 and TRBJ2-3): GAGVSQSPSNKVTEKGKDVELRCDPISGHTALYWYRQSLGQGLEFLIYFQGNSAPDKSGLPSDRFSAERTGGSVSTLTIQRTQQEDSAVYLCASSLGGGWADTQYFGPGTRLTVL.

The gene calls are TRBV5-1 and TRBJ1-2. The CDR3 runs to 12 residues. CDR1 is SGHRS and CDR2 is YFSETQ in the germline V gene. The CDR3: CASTDGNYGYTF.

The chain links TRBV3-1 to TRBJ2-1; TCRdb lists TRBD2, though no DNA is available to test this call. The CDR3 spans 15 residues. From germline, CDR1 is LGHDT and CDR2 YNNKEL (reference sequence). CDR3: CASSRAGTSGYEQFF.

V usage is TRBV12-5 and J usage is TRBJ2-3; TCRdb gives TRBD1 as the D gene, but with no DNA this cannot be confirmed. CDR1 and CDR2 from the germline V gene are LGHNT and FRNRAP. The CDR3 is 17 amino acids. This chain's CDR3 is CASGLLTGDTHTDTQYF.

This chain connects TRBV7-9 to TRBJ2-1; TCRdb selects TRBD1, and the lack of DNA leaves this call unchecked. CDR3 length: 15 amino acids. Germline V gene data show CDR1 as SEHNR and CDR2 as FQNEAQ (reference sequence). The CDR3 is CASRDWGDTNNEQFF.

The gene calls are TRBV7-9 and TRBJ2-3; without DNA, the TCRdb call of TRBD2 cannot be checked. The CDR3 runs 15 residues. CDR1 is SEHNR, CDR2 FQNEAQ, per germline (reference sequence). The CDR3: CASSSTRATPDTQYF.

The rearrangement uses TRBV4-3 and TRBJ2-5; as DNA is missing, the TRBD1 call by TCRdb cannot be tested. Germline V CDR1 and CDR2: LGHNA, YSLEER. CDR3 size: 15 residues. CDR3 sequence: CASSRTGLGQETQYF.

V and J are TRBV27 and TRBJ2-3; TCRdb reports TRBD2, a call that lacks DNA to check it against. The CDR3 runs to 15 residues. The germline V gene encodes CDR1 MNHEY and CDR2 SMNVEV (reference sequence). CDR3 sequence: CASSFTPLPTDTQYF.

The chain employs TRBV5-6 and TRBJ2-7; TCRdb lists TRBD2, though no DNA is available to test this call. The CDR3 is made up of 14 amino acids. The germline CDR1 and CDR2 sequences are SGHDT and YYEEEE. The CDR3 loop is CASRARGRGVEQYF.

J is TRBJ2-5 and V is TRBV5-1; the D call of TRBD2 rests on TCRdb alone, since no DNA is present to check it. This CDR3 comprises 13 residues. Germline CDR1 is SGHRS and CDR2 is YFSETQ. CDR3 amino acids: CASSFTSGETQYF.